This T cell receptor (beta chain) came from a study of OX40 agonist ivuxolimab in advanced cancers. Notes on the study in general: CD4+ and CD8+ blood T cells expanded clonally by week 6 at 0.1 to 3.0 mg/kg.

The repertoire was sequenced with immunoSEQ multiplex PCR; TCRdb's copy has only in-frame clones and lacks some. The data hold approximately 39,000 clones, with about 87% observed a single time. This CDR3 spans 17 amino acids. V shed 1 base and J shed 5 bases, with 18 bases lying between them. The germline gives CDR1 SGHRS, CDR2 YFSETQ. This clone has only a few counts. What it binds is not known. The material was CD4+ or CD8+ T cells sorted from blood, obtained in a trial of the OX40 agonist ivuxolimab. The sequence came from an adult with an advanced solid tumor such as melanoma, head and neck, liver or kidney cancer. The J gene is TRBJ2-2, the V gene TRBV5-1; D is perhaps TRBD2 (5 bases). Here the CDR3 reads CASSLTSPLGKTGELFF. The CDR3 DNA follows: TGCGCCAGCAGCTTGACCTCTCCTCTCGGGAAGACCGGGGAGCTGTTTTTT.